The present TCR beta chain was sequenced within a study of T-cell reconstitution after alpha-beta-depleted transplantation in children. As for this clonotype: Its target is unknown.

The germline gives CDR1 MNHEY, CDR2 SVGAGI. After removal of 2 bases from V and 1 base from J, the junction contained 13 bases not matched to a gene. The length of the CDR3 is 18 residues. The study, taken as a whole, reports: TCRbeta diversity was high at day 60 in some patients (a result of surviving recipient T cells and thymic progenitors). It was newly produced T cells that mostly accounted for T-cell counts and diversity one year after transplant. Several hundred rapidly expanded clones from non-depleted graft cells reportedly supplied alpha-beta T cells about two months post-transplant.

The library targeted TCRbeta and was prepared with unique molecular identifiers. TCRdb itself ran the PCR reads through MiXCR, one entry per CDR3 protein. The sample has 700,000 to 950,000 distinct CDR3 sequences, 16% seen once. The source is a male patient aged 5 to 17 who had a stem cell transplant for acute lymphoblastic leukemia, so the T cells may come from the graft donor. The material sequenced was PBMCs, mostly from graft donor cells, taken 360 days after TCRalphabeta/CD19-depleted stem cell transplant. This chain uses TRBV6-5 with TRBJ1-1, with 7 bases identical to TRBD1. CDR3 sequence reads: CASSYPRDQGGPNTEAFF. CDR3 in DNA: TGTGCCAGCAGTTACCCGAGGGATCAGGGGGGACCGAACACTGAAGCTTTCTTT.